This section outlines one T cell receptor beta chain sequence together with its context. The CDR3 is made up of 16 amino acids. Germline CDR1 is SGHRS and CDR2 is YFSETQ. With V trimmed by 0 bases and J by 3 bases, 4 bases remained unmatched. This record belongs to a study of blood T cell repertoires in COVID-19. Study-level background: Some COVID-19 samples were acute and others convalescent; all came from the United States, Italy and Spain. Sources were T cells, B-cell-depleted T cells, or PBMCs; the material itself was cDNA or gDNA.

Seattle cases were enrolled at active infection and followed longitudinally. In the original processing: Estimated nucleated cell counts came from reference gene primer amplification. Sequenced by immunoSEQ multiplex PCR; TCRdb stores in-frame clones only, minus some. From that table come the V and J calls and clone size; the DNA was used to work out D and trimming. The repertoire holds around 200,000 clones, with roughly nine tenths as singletons. The chain couples TRBV5-1 to TRBJ2-7; 12 bases line up with TRBD2. The specimen sequenced was peripheral blood. The receptor's source is a woman aged 55-70 years with COVID-19, enrolled during active disease. The CDR3: CASSLGLAGVGYEQYF. Here the CDR3 DNA reads TGCGCCAGCAGCTTGGGACTAGCGGGAGTGGGCTACGAGCAGTACTTC.